This is a list of T cell receptor beta chains from one sample in a study of cytomegalovirus exposure and HLA in healthy donors. The table came from immunoSEQ multiplex PCR; TCRdb's copy has only in-frame clones and leaves some out. The sample records 110,000 to 150,000 clones, roughly 82% being singletons. Sample: PBMCs. These receptors were obtained from a man aged 25 to 40 in good health and CMV-seronegative. Both conserved end residues are part of each CDR3. The order of the fields is clone size, D gene, J gene, V gene, CDR3 DNA, CDR3 protein. The D gene is left open where the match is weak. A clone size is listed for some rows: how often the clone was seen (once, few, many), or a class if it is expanded.

.,.,TRBJ2-5,TRBV7-6,TGTGCCAGCAGCTTCGGGGAGACCCAGTACTTC,CASSFGETQYF
.,TRBD1,TRBJ2-1,TRBV7-9,TGTGCCAGCAGCGCCGGACAGGGTCGGGACGGTGAGCAGTTCTTC,CASSAGQGRDGEQFF
once,.,TRBJ1-2,TRBV28,TGTGCCAGCAGTTTGGTAGATTATGGCTACACCTTC,CASSLVDYGYTF
.,.,TRBJ2-7,TRBV9,TGTGCCAGCAGCGTAGCAGACAGCTCCTACGAGCAGTACTTC,CASSVADSSYEQYF
.,.,TRBJ2-2,TRBV5-1,TGCGCCAGCAGCTTGGCAGGGGCCCTCACCGGGGAGCTGTTTTTT,CASSLAGALTGELFF
.,TRBD1,TRBJ1-5,TRBV28,TGTGCCATATCCAGGGGGCCGGGCAATCAGCCCCAGCATTTT,CAISRGPGNQPQHF
.,TRBD1,TRBJ2-7,TRBV6-5,TGTGCCAGCAGTGACCATCGGGACAGGGGGCCGGTGTACTTC,CASSDHRDRGPVYF
.,TRBD1,TRBJ2-7,TRBV11-2,TGTGCCAGCAGCTTCGGGACAGGGGTATACTACGAGCAGTACTTC,CASSFGTGVYYEQYF
.,TRBD2,TRBJ2-3,TRBV6-1,TGTGCCAGCAGTGAAGCGCGTGGTGGCGGGAGACCAGATACGCAGTATTTT,CASSEARGGGRPDTQYF
.,TRBD1,TRBJ1-2,TRBV28,TGTGCCAGCAGTTCAAACAGGCTGCCCGGGACAGGGACAGATGGCTACACCTTC,CASSSNRLPGTGTDGYTF
few,TRBD1,TRBJ1-1,TRBV7-9,TGTGCCAGCAGCAAATGGACAGGGGGGATGAACACTGAAGCTTTCTTT,CASSKWTGGMNTEAFF
.,TRBD1,TRBJ1-1,TRBV2,TGTGCCAGCCCGGGACAGGGGGCGCGTTACACTGAAGCTTTCTTT,CASPGQGARYTEAFF
few,TRBD1,TRBJ1-2,TRBV11-3,TGTGCCAGCAGCTTAGAGCCAGGGGGAGATGGCTACACCTTC,CASSLEPGGDGYTF
.,.,TRBJ2-1,TRBV7-8,TGTGCCAGCAGCCCCCCTGGTAGCGGTTACAATGAGCAGTTCTTC,CASSPPGSGYNEQFF
.,TRBD1,TRBJ2-7,TRBV5-1,TGCGCCAGCAGCTTGGAAGGGACAGTCGGCTACGAGCAGTACTTC,CASSLEGTVGYEQYF
few,.,TRBJ2-2,TRBV16,TGTGCCAGCAGCCAATCAGCAGGGAACACCGGGGAGCTGTTTTTT,CASSQSAGNTGELFF
.,TRBD2,TRBJ2-1,TRBV9,TGTGCCAGCAGCGTAGGCGGGGGGTACGATGAGCAGTTCTTC,CASSVGGGYDEQFF
.,TRBD1,TRBJ2-4,TRBV5-7,TGTGCCAGCAGCAGGACAGGGGGCGTAAACAGTCAGTACTTC,CASSRTGGVNSQYF
.,.,TRBJ1-1,TRBV6-5,TGTGCCAGCAGGCCTACCCAAGGGGCCACTGAAGCTTTCTTT,CASRPTQGATEAFF
once,.,TRBJ1-1,TRBV29-1,TGCAGCGTTGAAGCCCCTCAGGGGATTAGGGCTGAAGCTTTCTTT,CSVEAPQGIRAEAFF
.,.,TRBJ2-1,TRBV19,TGTGCCAGTAGTATAGATCTGGCTTACCCAGGGAATGAGCAGTTCTTC,CASSIDLAYPGNEQFF
few,.,TRBJ2-7,TRBV9,TGTGCCAGCAGCGTAGTGGCGGGGGCCGAGCAGTACTTC,CASSVVAGAEQYF
once,.,TRBJ2-3,TRBV18,TGTGCCAGCTCACCCTTCGGGAGAGGAGATACGCAGTATTTT,CASSPFGRGDTQYF
.,.,TRBJ1-5,TRBV19,TGTGCCAGTAGAACAAACCAACAGCCCCAGCATTTT,CASRTNQQPQHF
.,TRBD1,TRBJ1-4,TRBV6-6,TGTGCCAGCAGTCACCGGGACAGCACCCCTAATGAAAAACTGTTTTTT,CASSHRDSTPNEKLFF
.,.,TRBJ2-3,TRBV19,TGTGCCAGTAGTGTGTCGCGGGGGCACACAGATACGCAGTATTTT,CASSVSRGHTDTQYF
.,TRBD2,TRBJ2-1,TRBV6-1,TGTGCCAGCACTACCCTAGCGGGGACTGGCGATGAGCAGTTCTTC,CASTTLAGTGDEQFF
.,TRBD2,TRBJ2-7,TRBV2,TGTGCCAGCAGCTTAAAGACTAGCGGGGGGGCCCGGGAGCAGTACTTC,CASSLKTSGGAREQYF
.,.,TRBJ2-7,TRBV6-4,TGTGCCAGCAGCCCTCAGGGATGGGGCTACGAGCAGTACTTC,CASSPQGWGYEQYF
.,TRBD1,TRBJ1-5,TRBV28,TGTGCCAGCAGCGATACAGGGGGACATCAGCCCCAGCATTTT,CASSDTGGHQPQHF
.,.,TRBJ1-2,TRBV16,TGTGCCAGCAGCCTAATTGACCAGGGGCTATCAAACTATGGCTACACCTTC,CASSLIDQGLSNYGYTF
.,.,TRBJ2-3,TRBV11-2,TGTGCCAGCAGCTCCCGTAACAGCGGGCTTAACACAGATACGCAGTATTTT,CASSSRNSGLNTDTQYF
.,TRBD2,TRBJ2-1,TRBV11-2,TGTGCCAGCAGCTCCCTTAGCGGGGTCTACAATGAGCAGTTCTTC,CASSSLSGVYNEQFF
.,.,TRBJ2-7,TRBV5-1,TGCGCCAGCAGCTTGGATCCAGGCTACGAGCAGTACTTC,CASSLDPGYEQYF
.,TRBD1,TRBJ2-7,TRBV27,TGTGCCAGCCCGGGACAGGGTCGGTACGAGCAGTATTTC,CASPGQGRYEQYF
.,.,TRBJ2-7,TRBV10-1,TGCGCCAGCAGTCAGGACAGAACCTACGAGCAGTACTTC,CASSQDRTYEQYF
.,TRBD2,TRBJ2-1,TRBV19,TGTGCCAGTAGTCCCGGGACTATAAATGAGCAGTTCTTC,CASSPGTINEQFF
.,.,TRBJ2-7,TRBV10-2,TGCGCCAGCAGTGCGGCGGGTGGAACCTACGAGCAGTACTTC,CASSAAGGTYEQYF
.,TRBD1,TRBJ2-3,TRBV27,TGTGCCAGTAGGGACAGGGGGGCAGATACGCAGTATTTT,CASRDRGADTQYF
.,.,TRBJ2-7,TRBV5-1,TGCGCCAGCAGCAGGTATCAGGGCTACGAGCAGTACTTC,CASSRYQGYEQYF
.,.,TRBJ2-1,TRBV28,TGTGCCAGCAGTTTTGGAGCAGGCCGGGGAGGCAATGAGCAGTTCTTC,CASSFGAGRGGNEQFF
once,.,TRBJ2-3,TRBV28,TGTGCCAGCAGTGAAAGGGGGGGAGGGCCGAATACGCAGTATTTT,CASSERGGGPNTQYF